This TCR beta chain was sequenced during a study of shared clonotypes between healthy human individuals. This CDR3 spans 15 amino acids. V lost 3 bases and J 4 bases, leaving 13 bases between the germline ends. Germline-derived CDR1 and CDR2 are MNHEY and SMNVEV (reference sequence). The split of CD4+ cells yielded CD45RA+ naive and CD45RA-negative memory subsets. The assay was run at deep level. Original handling: Filtering differed for immunoSEQ, which gave only junction sequences without quality scores. Clones were sequenced by immunoSEQ multiplex PCR, and TCRdb holds only the in-frame ones, with some missing. D and trimming come from the DNA, and the V and J calls and clone size come from that table. Among some 660,000 clones listed, 73% were seen once. Regarding this clone: Its target is unknown.

Study conclusions and caveats: Rarefaction demonstrated incomplete sorted-subset sequencing despite large depth.

The chain combines TRBV27 with TRBJ1-5; tentative D call: TRBD1 (5 bases). Material: memory CD4+ T cells sorted from blood. Subset: CD45RA-negative fraction. The TCR comes from a woman younger than 45 in good health. In nucleotides, the CDR3 is TGTGCCAGCAGTTTTAAGGGACGCCCGAATCAGCCCCAGCATTTT. The encoded protein is CASSFKGRPNQPQHF.